This is a list of T cell receptor beta chains from one sample in a study of shared clonotypes between healthy human individuals. The data were produced by immunoSEQ multiplex PCR, yet TCRdb's version contains in-frame clones alone and is incomplete. The sample has about 610,000 clones, about 97% seen once. The specimen sequenced was naive CD4+ T cells sorted from blood. The receptor source for this set is a young woman in good health. CDR3s include the opening cysteine and the closing phenylalanine or tryptophan. D genes are given only for firm matches. The size entry is marked missing in some rows and otherwise reads once, few, many or a size class.

v_gene,d_gene,abundance,j_gene,CDR3aa,CDR3nt
TRBV25-1,.,.,TRBJ2-1,CASSAGTAVFF,TGTGCCAGCAGCGCCGGGACCGCCGTGTTCTTC
TRBV6-5,.,once,TRBJ2-5,CASAFGGRMETQYF,TGTGCCAGCGCCTTCGGGGGGCGGATGGAGACCCAGTACTTC
TRBV27,.,.,TRBJ1-1,CASSFYGMNTEAFF,TGTGCCAGCAGTTTTTACGGAATGAACACTGAAGCTTTCTTT
TRBV28,.,.,TRBJ1-5,CASSPKISNQPQHF,TGTGCCAGCAGTCCCAAGATTAGCAATCAGCCCCAGCATTTT
TRBV6-6,TRBD1,.,TRBJ1-2,CASRKYGTEYGYTF,TGTGCCAGCAGGAAATATGGGACAGAGTATGGCTACACCTTC
TRBV6-6,.,.,TRBJ1-4,CASSLYGDNEKLFF,TGTGCCAGCAGTTTGTATGGGGATAATGAAAAACTGTTTTTT
TRBV10-2,TRBD1,.,TRBJ1-1,CASRHRQGAGKTEAFF,TGCGCCAGCAGACATAGACAGGGGGCTGGAAAGACTGAAGCTTTCTTT
TRBV4-2,.,.,TRBJ1-4,CASSQGQREKLFF,TGTGCCAGCAGCCAGGGCCAGAGGGAAAAACTGTTTTTT
TRBV19,.,once,TRBJ1-5,CASSIDQGGVLDQPQHF,TGTGCCAGTAGTATTGATCAGGGTGGCGTTTTGGATCAGCCCCAGCATTTT
TRBV6-5,.,.,TRBJ1-1,CASRLGRFWTEAFF,TGTGCCAGCAGACTCGGACGCTTTTGGACTGAAGCTTTCTTT
TRBV2,TRBD2,.,TRBJ2-3,CASTRDSGATQYF,TGTGCCAGCACCCGTGATAGCGGGGCAACGCAGTATTTT
TRBV30,.,few,TRBJ1-2,CAWSSGAGGYTF,TGTGCCTGGAGTTCAGGGGCAGGTGGCTACACCTTC
TRBV10-3,TRBD1,.,TRBJ1-1,CAVRTGPNTEAFF,TGTGCCGTCAGGACAGGGCCGAACACTGAAGCTTTCTTT
TRBV10-1,.,.,TRBJ2-1,CASSPTFPVWGEPTNNEQFF,TGCGCCAGCAGTCCGACTTTCCCAGTCTGGGGGGAGCCGACAAACAATGAGCAGTTCTTC
TRBV19,.,.,TRBJ1-5,CASSIHREGIQPQHF,TGTGCCAGTAGTATCCACAGGGAGGGGATTCAGCCCCAGCATTTT
TRBV19,.,.,TRBJ1-3,CASRQQSSGNTIYF,TGTGCCAGCCGACAGCAATCCTCTGGAAACACCATATATTTT
TRBV6-4,.,.,TRBJ2-7,CASSPETRGEQYF,TGTGCCAGCAGTCCGGAGACGCGTGGCGAGCAGTACTTC
TRBV7-9,TRBD2,.,TRBJ2-7,CASSPGGTSGRRYEQYF,TGTGCCAGCAGCCCAGGAGGGACTAGCGGGAGGCGGTACGAGCAGTACTTC
TRBV27,TRBD2,.,TRBJ2-3,CASSSWGGYTQYF,TGTGCCAGCAGTTCCTGGGGAGGGTATACGCAGTATTTT
TRBV7-6,.,.,TRBJ1-3,CASSLGWAIYF,TGTGCCAGCAGCTTAGGGTGGGCCATATATTTT
TRBV19,.,.,TRBJ2-1,CASSRGTKSSYNEQFF,TGTGCCAGTAGTAGGGGGACCAAGAGCTCCTACAATGAGCAGTTCTTC
TRBV28,.,.,TRBJ1-2,CASSLTGADGINYGYTF,TGTGCCAGCAGTTTGACGGGGGCCGATGGAATTAACTATGGCTACACCTTC
TRBV15,.,.,TRBJ2-3,CATSRGTSSTDTQYF,TGTGCCACCAGCAGAGGGACTTCTAGCACAGATACGCAGTATTTT
TRBV19,.,.,TRBJ2-3,CASSPRRISPGGFDTQYF,TGTGCCAGTAGCCCCAGACGTATATCGCCAGGGGGGTTCGATACGCAGTATTTT
TRBV7-3,TRBD1,.,TRBJ2-5,CASSSGQQETQYF,TGTGCCAGCAGCTCGGGACAGCAAGAGACCCAGTACTTC
TRBV4-1,.,.,TRBJ1-5,CASSQVNAQGPQHF,TGCGCCAGCAGCCAAGTTAACGCCCAGGGGCCCCAGCATTTT
TRBV18,TRBD1,.,TRBJ2-1,CASSQRTGKSYNEQFF,TGTGCCAGCTCACAACGGACAGGGAAGAGTTACAATGAGCAGTTCTTC
TRBV28,.,.,TRBJ2-7,CARSSQGRYEQYF,TGTGCCAGGAGCTCCCAGGGGAGGTACGAGCAGTACTTC
TRBV10-1,.,.,TRBJ1-3,CASSSDGRSGNTIYF,TGCGCCAGCAGTTCCGACGGGAGGTCTGGAAACACCATATATTTT
TRBV5-1,.,once,TRBJ2-6,CASSSHGSSGANVLTF,TGCGCCAGCAGCTCACACGGGAGCTCTGGGGCCAACGTCCTGACTTTC
TRBV29-1,.,.,TRBJ1-1,CSVGGRMNTEAFF,TGCAGCGTTGGGGGCAGGATGAACACTGAAGCTTTCTTT
TRBV5-1,TRBD2,.,TRBJ2-3,CASSRGSGGLADTQYF,TGCGCCAGCAGCCGGGGGTCGGGAGGGCTTGCAGATACGCAGTATTTT
TRBV11-3,.,.,TRBJ2-7,CASSCTAPSTYEQYF,TGTGCCAGCAGCTGCACGGCTCCAAGCACCTACGAGCAGTACTTC
TRBV29-1,.,few,TRBJ1-3,CSVQDNAGNTIYF,TGCAGCGTCCAGGATAACGCTGGAAACACCATATATTTT
TRBV4-1,TRBD2,.,TRBJ2-5,CASSHLVAGGPGETQYF,TGCGCCAGCAGCCACTTGGTAGCGGGAGGGCCCGGGGAGACCCAGTACTTC
TRBV6-5,.,.,TRBJ2-7,CASRARDNSYEQYF,TGTGCCAGCAGAGCCCGGGACAACTCCTACGAGCAGTACTTC
TRBV19,TRBD1,.,TRBJ2-1,CASSISGTVSYNEQFF,TGTGCCAGTAGTATCTCCGGGACAGTCTCCTACAATGAGCAGTTCTTC
TRBV5-4,.,.,TRBJ2-2,CASSLVLGEGGELFF,TGTGCCAGCAGCTTGGTACTTGGCGAGGGCGGGGAGCTGTTTTTT
TRBV7-9,TRBD1,.,TRBJ2-2,CASSLARDRANTGELFF,TGTGCCAGCAGCTTAGCCCGGGACAGGGCGAACACCGGGGAGCTGTTTTTT
TRBV2,.,.,TRBJ2-1,CASRLRGGTLSYNEQFF,TGTGCCAGTCGCCTAAGAGGCGGTACCCTCTCCTACAATGAGCAGTTCTTC
TRBV10-2,.,.,TRBJ2-3,CASSESGTQYF,TGCGCCAGCAGTGAGTCGGGAACGCAGTATTTT
TRBV7-9,.,once,TRBJ1-1,CASSLDHRLNTEAFF,TGTGCCAGCAGCTTAGATCACAGACTGAACACTGAAGCTTTCTTT
TRBV30,.,.,TRBJ1-2,CAWRAGTVYGYTF,TGTGCCTGGAGAGCGGGGACGGTCTATGGCTACACCTTC
TRBV19,.,.,TRBJ2-7,CASSARRDKNSYEQYF,TGTGCCAGTAGTGCCCGCCGGGACAAGAATTCCTACGAGCAGTACTTC
TRBV10-3,TRBD2,.,TRBJ2-5,CAISKREGRETQYF,TGTGCCATCTCAAAGCGGGAGGGCCGGGAGACCCAGTACTTC
TRBV18,TRBD2,.,TRBJ2-1,CASSPLPPTSGRAMNEQFF,TGTGCCAGCTCACCCCTTCCGCCGACTAGCGGGAGGGCCATGAATGAGCAGTTCTTC
TRBV4-1,TRBD2,.,TRBJ2-3,CASSQDRTGLAGVPDTQYF,TGCGCCAGCAGCCAAGATAGGACGGGACTAGCGGGAGTGCCAGATACGCAGTATTTT
TRBV19,.,.,TRBJ1-5,CASTGDSSPNQPQHF,TGTGCCAGTACGGGGGACTCAAGCCCCAATCAGCCCCAGCATTTT
TRBV4-2,.,.,TRBJ2-3,CASRRGADSTDTQYF,TGTGCCAGCAGGAGAGGGGCTGATAGCACAGATACGCAGTATTTT
TRBV19,TRBD2,once,TRBJ2-7,CASSAGLAVPYEQYF,TGTGCCAGTAGCGCCGGACTAGCGGTACCCTACGAGCAGTACTTC
TRBV28,.,once,TRBJ1-5,CASSLYGRGSNQPQHF,TGTGCCAGCAGTTTATACGGCAGGGGTAGCAATCAGCCCCAGCATTTT
TRBV28,TRBD2,.,TRBJ2-1,CASSQTTSGKYNEQFF,TGTGCCAGCAGTCAAACGACTAGCGGGAAATACAATGAGCAGTTCTTC
TRBV28,TRBD1,.,TRBJ1-1,CASSAVQGQGTEAFF,TGTGCCAGCAGTGCAGTGCAGGGACAGGGCACTGAAGCTTTCTTT
TRBV6-6,.,.,TRBJ2-7,CASSYSIARHYEQYF,TGTGCCAGCAGTTACTCGATTGCCAGACACTACGAGCAGTACTTC
TRBV7-9,TRBD2,few,TRBJ2-7,CASSPSGTQQGEQYF,TGTGCCAGCAGCCCGAGCGGGACCCAGCAGGGCGAGCAGTACTTC
TRBV10-1,TRBD2,.,TRBJ2-1,CASSESSGGFVYNEQFF,TGCGCCAGCAGTGAGTCTAGCGGGGGTTTTGTTTACAATGAGCAGTTCTTC
TRBV7-9,TRBD1,.,TRBJ2-3,CASSSSGTGVRTDTQYF,TGTGCCAGCAGCTCCTCCGGGACAGGGGTACGGACAGATACGCAGTATTTT
TRBV5-5,TRBD2,.,TRBJ2-7,CASSLSGKVYEQYF,TGTGCCAGCAGCTTGAGCGGGAAGGTCTACGAGCAGTACTTC
TRBV7-9,TRBD1,few,TRBJ1-1,CASSPDRGYTEAFF,TGTGCCAGCAGCCCGGACAGGGGTTACACTGAAGCTTTCTTT
TRBV5-1,TRBD2,.,TRBJ2-7,CASSLDPGGPYEQYF,TGCGCCAGCAGCTTGGATCCGGGAGGGCCCTACGAGCAGTACTTC